Detailed here is one TCR beta chain. Its antigen remains undetermined. No base quality information exists; no much larger clone differs at one position. Healthy HIV-negative adults with no recently reported acute infections or vaccinations were included as donors. All donors were Caucasian adults living in Nashville, Tennessee, USA. CD4+ T cells were enriched by magnetic negative selection; naive cells were then positively selected on CD45RA, and the negative fraction formed the memory subset. Blood was obtained by leukapheresis, after which PBMCs were separated by Ficoll-Histopaque density gradient centrifugation and cryopreserved in liquid nitrogen vapor phase. Analytical flow cytometry was used to check the purity and quantity of each magnetically sorted T cell population. Genomic DNA was isolated from every sorted fraction and measured by UV absorbance on a Nanodrop 2000c. The sample belongs to a study of shared clonotypes between healthy human individuals (dated by TCRdb to 2018 to 2021). Notes on the research overall: The cohort included three men and a couple of women between 18 and 49 years of age. For each donor, CD4 naive and CD4 memory were each run on three plates, CD8 naive on two plates, and CD8 memory on one plate. Different laboratories and diverse techniques were used to prepare libraries and sequence TCR repertoires, to increase sequencing depth and limit assay-specific biases. To estimate repertoire size and how much clonotypes are shared between individuals, the study performed deep sequencing of blood TCR repertoires from 4 to 6 healthy adults. Each donor's leukapheresis produced roughly between roughly 0.94 and 9.5 billion PBMCs. What the research found in general, with its limitations: Naive subsets generally had larger estimated clonotype richness than memory subsets did. Higher generation probabilities were observed for clonotypes shared by all four sorted-subset donors than for non-shared clonotypes. Because the study included only a small number of donors, the genetic and exposure-history diversity represented was limited. Incomplete sequencing was indicated by rarefaction of sorted-subset datasets, despite the large sequencing depth. Pairwise subsampling led to the expectation that sequencing depth would affect the degree of clonotype sharing among donors. When a few donors were compared, the shared fraction of clonotypes was around 4.6% for naive CD4, more than 3% for naive CD8, more than 2% for memory CD4, and 0.3% to 0.5% for memory CD8. Sampling was restricted to blood, and TCR repertoires in tissue are likely to differ from TCR repertoires in blood.

Using the deep immunoSEQ assay, TCR CDR3 regions were amplified from genomic DNA by multiplex PCR. Extracted genomic DNA from each cell subset was distributed evenly across all wells of several immunoSEQ 96-well plates, and each plate was treated as a replicate. Each replicate PCR for sorted subsets received roughly 0.2 ug genomic DNA, equal to about 30,000 T cell genomes. Purified libraries were quantified with a Qubit 3.0 fluorometer, sized on a Bioanalyzer 2100, and re-quantified with the KAPA Library Quantification kit. Every immunoSEQ 96-well plate was sequenced on a separate single-read 150-cycle Illumina NextSeq 550 flow cell. The original pipeline was this. The immunoSEQ output contained only junctional sequences without quality scores, so filtering could not match that applied to full-length reads. To assign V/J genes and CDR3, sequences were annotated using PyIR, a Python wrapper for IgBLAST v1.9, with IMGT germline references. Reads were removed for weak V/J assignments (E-value above 1e-6), missing CDR3, stop codons, out-of-frame junctions, or ambiguous translated residues. V3J clonotypes were defined as sequences sharing an identical inferred V gene, J gene, and CDR3 amino acid sequence. To compute the percentage overlap between repertoires, the number of shared unique clonotypes was divided by the size of the smaller repertoire. Repertoire richness was assessed with RTK rarefaction, the Chao1 estimator, and Recon v2.1 estimates of unobserved clonotypes. Generation probabilities were computed with OLGA for all TCRbeta clonotypes obtained by the gDNA method from four donors. Drawn from immuneACCESS, this table holds only the in-frame rearrangements with V and J called that TCRdb kept. Clones are partly lost; checked studies trace under half to an unresolved V gene and leave the rest unexplained. The DNA was the basis for D and trimming; V, J and clone size are from that table. In this sample the table shows roughly 2 million clones, approximately 96% of which occur a single time. 0.13% of the sample goes to the ten largest clones.

From a lookup of the germline V gene, CDR1 and CDR2 are SGHTS and YDEGEE. Trimming accounts for 3 bases at V and 2 bases at J, while the number of junction bases matched to no gene is 6. Inclusive of the bounding cysteine and phenylalanine, the CDR3 is 15 residues long. The sequence is cut down to CDR3 DNA, 45 bases in frame from base 1. This receptor chain uses TRBV5-8 and TRBJ2-5, with 8 bases in between that match TRBD1. The TCR originated in a man younger than 35 in good health. Specimen: naive CD4+ T cells sorted from blood. Sample cell subset or site, as interpreted from the label and publication: CD45RA+ positively selected. The sequenced DNA is TGTGCCAGCAGCTCCAGGGGGCGGCTACAAGAGACCCAGTACTTC. It translates to CASSSRGRLQETQYF.